This T cell receptor (beta chain) was obtained from a study of T cells in Graves' hyperthyroidism and ophthalmopathy. Template material for amplifying TCR beta CDR3 regions consisted of RNA transcripts. First-round RT-PCR with HTBI primers amplified the TCR CDR3 region. Using its own MiXCR run on the multiplex PCR reads, TCRdb lists one record per CDR3 protein. The table has around 420,000 distinct CDR3 sequences, around 15% seen once. There are many counts of this clonotype. The CDR3 sequence is 19 residues long. Germline lookup yields CDR1 SGHTA and CDR2 FQGNSA. V gave up 0 bases and J gave up 7 bases; unmatched junction bases: 18. Stable Graves' hyperthyroidism denoted no ophthalmopathy progression over 18 months. Exclusion of patients followed from uncontrolled infection, other autoimmune disease, pregnancy or lactation.

Sequencing used blood. The receptor was isolated from a woman aged 18 to 35 with Graves' hyperthyroidism. J is TRBJ2-5 and V is TRBV7-2; 9 nucleotides match TRBD1. CDR3 nucleotides: TGTGCCAGCAGCTTAGCGGGCCCCACAGGGGGCCCCGAGGAGGGGACCCAGTACTTC. Protein: CASSLAGPTGGPEEGTQYF. The full variable domain, completed using reference TRBV7-2 and TRBJ2-5, is GAGVSQSPSNKVTEKGKDVELRCDPISGHTALYWYRQSLGQGLEFLIYFQGNSAPDKSGLPSDRFSAERTGGSVSTLTIQRTQQEDSAVYLCASSLAGPTGGPEEGTQYFGPGTRLLVL.